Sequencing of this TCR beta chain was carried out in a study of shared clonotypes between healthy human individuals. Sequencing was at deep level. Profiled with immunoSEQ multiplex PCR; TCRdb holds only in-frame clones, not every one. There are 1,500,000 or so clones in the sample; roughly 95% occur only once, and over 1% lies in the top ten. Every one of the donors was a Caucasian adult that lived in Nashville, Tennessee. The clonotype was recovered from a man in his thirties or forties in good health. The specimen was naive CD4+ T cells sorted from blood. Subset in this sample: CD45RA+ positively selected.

The CDR3 reads CASKVGAFATNEKLFF. CDR3 sequence (DNA): TGCGCCAGCAAAGTAGGGGCATTTGCAACTAATGAAAAACTGTTTTTT. V gene TRBV4-1 combines with J gene TRBJ1-4; possible D gene TRBD1, 5 bases. The V gene's germline CDR1 is MGHRA and CDR2 YSYEKL. Trimming removed 7 bases from V and 0 bases from J, with 15 bases in between. This CDR3 comprises 16 residues.